The 24 T cell receptor beta chains listed next were all sequenced from one sample in a study of blood T cell repertoires in COVID-19. Using immunoSEQ multiplex PCR, the repertoire was profiled, and TCRdb retains in-frame clones only, with some absent. The sample records about 200,000 clones, roughly 84% being singletons. Source material: peripheral blood. The receptors shown here come from a woman older than 75 with acute or convalescent COVID-19.

The chain recombines TRBV7-2 with TRBJ1-5; possibly TRBD1 for D (6 bases). CDR3 length: 16 amino acids. V was cut by 5 bases and J by 0 bases, with 14 bases left in between. Per germline, CDR1 SGHTA and CDR2 FQGNSA. The CDR3, as DNA: TGTGCCAGCAGCGGAACAGGGACCATTAGCAATCAGCCCCAGCATTTT. Its translation: CASSGTGTISNQPQHF.

Many counts were recorded for this clone. The DNA of the CDR3 is TGTGCCAGCAGCTCAGACAGGGTCCCTCAGCCCCAGCATTTT. Translating gives CASSSDRVPQPQHF. V gene TRBV7-2 combines with J gene TRBJ1-5; TRBD1 matches 7 bases. The CDR3 loop spans 14 amino acids. Germline V gene lookup returns CDR1 SGHTA and CDR2 FQGNSA. Trimming removed 4 bases from V and 6 bases from J; junction bases left unmatched: 6. Filled out from reference TRBV7-2 and TRBJ1-5, the complete variable domain reads GAGVSQSPSNKVTEKGKDVELRCDPISGHTALYWYRQSLGQGLEFLIYFQGNSAPDKSGLPSDRFSAERTGGSVSTLTIQRTQQEDSAVYLCASSSDRVPQPQHFGDGTRLSIL.

The gene calls are TRBV29-1 and TRBJ2-1; no reliable D call. This CDR3 contains 10 residues. Per germline, CDR1 SQVTM and CDR2 ANQGSEA. The V end lost 4 bases, the J end lost 10 bases, and 8 bases lay between the germline ends. The CDR3 region has the DNA TGCAGCGTTGTTATCCAGGAGCAGTTCTTC. Residues: CSVVIQEQFF.

This clone appeared a few times. The gene calls are TRBV5-1 and TRBJ2-5; D unclear. The V gene's germline CDR1 is SGHRS and CDR2 YFSETQ. There are 13 residues in the CDR3. V gave up 3 bases and J gave up 4 bases, with 10 bases separating them. The CDR3 here is CASSSPTVETQYF. In nucleotides, the CDR3 is TGCGCCAGCAGCTCCCCGACTGTAGAGACCCAGTACTTC.

The chain has TRBV9 and TRBJ2-7; 7 bases align to TRBD2. CDR1 SGDLS and CDR2 YYNGEE come from the germline V gene. Losses at the gene ends were 4 bases for V and 2 bases for J; bases not matched to a gene: 9. The CDR3 is made up of 15 amino acids. The CDR3 region has the DNA TGTGCCAGCAGCCCTCGGGCTAGCGGAACCTACGAGCAGTACTTC. This encodes CASSPRASGTYEQYF.

Notes on this clone: Other nucleotide sequences in the sample specify the same CDR3. The chain carries TRBV10-3 and TRBJ1-2, with a possible D match to TRBD1 (6 bases). Per the germline V gene, CDR1 is ENHRY and CDR2 is SYGVKD. Trimming cost V 6 bases and J 7 bases, with 21 bases left between them. The CDR3 has 15 amino acids. CDR3 coding DNA: TGTGCCATCAGCGCTAATGCCCCACAGGGCGCTGGCTACACCTTC. Its protein is CAISANAPQGAGYTF.

The V call is TRBV19, the J call TRBJ1-2, with no clear D. The CDR3 runs 13 residues. The V end was cut by 6 bases, the J end by 3 bases, with 11 bases between. From germline, CDR1 is LNHDA and CDR2 SQIVND (reference sequence). The chain's CDR3 is CASRADTYYGYTF. The CDR3 DNA reads TGTGCCAGTAGGGCAGACACCTACTATGGCTACACCTTC.

This chain joins TRBV4-2 and TRBJ1-1, with D unresolved. The CDR3 spans 13 residues. Germline loops: CDR1 LGHNA, CDR2 YNFKEQ. Between the trimmed V and J ends, which lost 3 bases and 3 bases, there was a span of 8 bases. CDR3 sequence: CASSHAGYTEAFF. As DNA, the CDR3 is TGTGCCAGCAGCCATGCGGGGTACACTGAAGCTTTCTTT.

The chain is built from TRBV6-6 and TRBJ2-7, with 8 bases lining up with TRBD2. Germline V gene data show CDR1 as MNHNY and CDR2 as SVGAGI (reference sequence). The CDR3 loop spans 15 amino acids. V lost 7 bases and J lost 0; bases outside the gene matches: 8. The CDR3 is CASMPGGLVSYEQYF. The DNA of the CDR3 is TGTGCCAGCATGCCTGGGGGACTAGTCTCCTACGAGCAGTACTTC.

The chain uses TRBV19 and TRBJ2-1; 10 bases line up with TRBD2. The junction had 9 bases not matched to a gene; V was cut back by 3 bases and J by 10 bases. Germline CDR1 is LNHDA and CDR2 is SQIVND (reference sequence). This CDR3 contains 15 residues. The CDR3 sequence: CASSIGSGRRHEQFF. CDR3 bases: TGTGCCAGTAGTATCGGTAGCGGGAGGAGGCACGAGCAGTTCTTC.

The chain's CDR3 is CASSISGSSYNEQFF. The CDR3 coding sequence is TGTGCCAGTAGCATAAGCGGGAGCTCCTACAATGAGCAGTTCTTC. This sequence joins TRBV19 and TRBJ2-1, with 8 positions matching TRBD2. V shed 6 bases, J shed 0 bases, and the junction held 4 bases outside the gene matches. The CDR3 spans 15 residues. Germline V gene lookup returns CDR1 LNHDA and CDR2 SQIVND (reference sequence).

This rearrangement joins TRBV18 to TRBJ1-2; TRBD1 matches 8 bases. Trimming removed 6 bases from V and 2 bases from J; junction bases left unmatched: 8. Germline loops: CDR1 KGHSH, CDR2 LQKENI. The length of the CDR3 is 15 residues. CDR3 loop: CASSETRTGNYGYTF. DNA of the CDR3: TGTGCCAGCTCTGAAACCCGGACAGGGAACTATGGCTACACCTTC.

The CDR3 region is CASSAGGTGNTIYF. The DNA for the CDR3 is TGTGCCAGCAGTGCCGGGGGAACTGGAAACACCATATATTTT. The chain carries TRBV2 and TRBJ1-3, with D tentatively TRBD1 (5 bases). The CDR3 sequence is 14 residues long. CDR1 SNHLY and CDR2 FYNNEI come from the germline V gene. The germline V and J ends were trimmed by 4 bases and 2 bases, with 9 bases remaining between them.

The CDR3 sequence is CATRVGGVSYGYTF. The CDR3 DNA reads TGTGCCACCCGAGTGGGGGGAGTCAGCTATGGCTACACCTTC. The V call is TRBV28, the J call TRBJ1-2; a weak D match, TRBD1 (5 bases). CDR1 is MDHEN and CDR2 is SYDVKM in the germline V gene. V gave up 10 bases and J gave up 4 bases, with 19 bases separating them. The CDR3 runs to 14 residues.

The rearrangement joins TRBV6-2 or TRBV6-3 to TRBJ1-2; 8 bases map to TRBD1. The trim removed 4 bases at V and 13 bases at J, leaving 17 bases unmatched. CDR3 size: 15 residues. Germline V lookup: CDR1 MNHEY, CDR2 SVGEGT. This chain's CDR3 is CASSWRDRQLRVCTF. CDR3 in DNA: TGTGCCAGCAGTTGGAGGGACAGGCAGTTAAGAGTATGCACCTTC.

This chain connects TRBV18 to TRBJ1-2; D is undetermined. The V end lost 1 base, the J end lost 0 bases, and 12 bases lay between the germline ends. CDR3 length: 16 amino acids. The germline V gene encodes CDR1 KGHSH and CDR2 LQKENI. The DNA for the CDR3 is TGTGCCAGCTCACCACTTGACGACAATTCTAACTATGGCTACACCTTC. Encoded protein: CASSPLDDNSNYGYTF.

The rearrangement uses TRBV30 and TRBJ1-1; TRBD1 might be the D (6 bases). This CDR3 region has 15 residues. Germline lookup yields CDR1 GTSNPN and CDR2 SVGIG (reference sequence). Trimming took 0 bases from V and 2 from J, leaving 13 bases between them. Written as DNA, the CDR3 is TGTGCCTGGAGTGTAGGGGGGAGGGTCAACACTGAAGCTTTCTTT. Its translation is CAWSVGGRVNTEAFF.

This chain joins TRBV11-2 and TRBJ1-6; tentative D call: TRBD1 (5 bases). CDR3 length equals 15 residues. V was pared by 3 bases and J by 9 bases, with 15 bases between. Germline lookup yields CDR1 SGHAT and CDR2 FQNNGV. The CDR3 DNA follows: TGTGCCAGCAGCTTTTTTGACAGCCTTACTTCACCCCTCCACTTT. It is translated as CASSFFDSLTSPLHF.

The chain employs TRBV7-3 and TRBJ1-2, with D unresolved. Germline V gene lookup returns CDR1 SGHTA and CDR2 FQGTGA. Trimming took 2 bases from V and 1 from J, leaving 8 bases between them. The CDR3 contains 14 residues. The CDR3 DNA is TGTGCCAGCAGCTTAGAGAGGGTTAACTATGGCTACACCTTC. Residues: CASSLERVNYGYTF.

For the CDR3, the DNA is TGTGCCAGCAGCCCCGGACTAGCGGTGAACACCGGGGAGCTGTTTTTT. Protein sequence: CASSPGLAVNTGELFF. The chain combines TRBV7-6 with TRBJ2-2, with 10 bases that match TRBD2. Germline V gene sequence: CDR1 SGHVS, CDR2 FNYEAQ. Trimming took 5 bases from V and 1 from J; bases not matched to a gene: 4. The CDR3 sequence is 16 residues long. Full variable domain (outside the CDR3, taken from reference TRBV7-6 and TRBJ2-2): GAGVSQSPRYKVTKRGQDVALRCDPISGHVSLYWYRQALGQGPEFLTYFNYEAQQDKSGLPNDRFSAERPEGSISTLTIQRTEQRDSAMYRCASSPGLAVNTGELFFGEGSRLTVL.

V is TRBV12-5 and J is TRBJ2-3, with 13 bases matching TRBD2. Germline V lookup: CDR1 LGHNT, CDR2 FRNRAP. This CDR3 has 22 amino acids. V was clipped by 3 bases and J by 2 bases; unmatched bases: 20. The CDR3 DNA is TGTGCTAGTGGTTTCATAACGCCTGACTCGACTAGCGGGAGGTCCAACACAGATACGCAGTATTTT. This translates into CASGFITPDSTSGRSNTDTQYF.

The chain joins TRBV3-1 (or the pseudogene TRBV3-2) to TRBJ2-6; 7 bases match TRBD2. Germline lookup yields CDR1 LGHDT and CDR2 YNNKEL (reference sequence). V lost 1 base and J lost 4; bases outside the gene matches: 7. The CDR3 consists of 17 residues. The CDR3 sequence: CASSQVRGRGGANVLTF. The CDR3 DNA is TGTGCCAGCAGCCAAGTTCGCGGGAGAGGAGGGGCCAACGTCCTGACTTTC.

The chain uses TRBV28 and TRBJ1-5; no firm D call. The CDR3 runs 12 residues. Trimming took off 5 bases at V and 1 base at J, with 3 bases between the two ends. Germline V gene data show CDR1 as MDHEN and CDR2 as SYDVKM. The CDR3 loop is CASSVSNQPQHF. The CDR3 bases are TGTGCCAGCAGTGTAAGCAATCAGCCCCAGCATTTT. The complete variable domain, with remaining parts taken from reference TRBV28 and TRBJ1-5, reads DVKVTQSSRYLVKRTGEKVFLECVQDMDHENMFWYRQDPGLGLRLIYFSYDVKMKEKGDIPEGYSVSREKKERFSLILESASTNQTSMYLCASSVSNQPQHFGDGTRLSIL.

The J gene is TRBJ1-1, the V gene TRBV11-2, with 8 bases lining up with TRBD1. Germline V gives CDR1 SGHAT, CDR2 FQNNGV. The CDR3 has 15 residues. V lost 5 bases and J lost 1; bases outside the gene matches: 6. CDR3 DNA: TGTGCCAGCAGCCCCGACAGGGGCGGGAACACTGAAGCTTTCTTT. Amino acids: CASSPDRGGNTEAFF.